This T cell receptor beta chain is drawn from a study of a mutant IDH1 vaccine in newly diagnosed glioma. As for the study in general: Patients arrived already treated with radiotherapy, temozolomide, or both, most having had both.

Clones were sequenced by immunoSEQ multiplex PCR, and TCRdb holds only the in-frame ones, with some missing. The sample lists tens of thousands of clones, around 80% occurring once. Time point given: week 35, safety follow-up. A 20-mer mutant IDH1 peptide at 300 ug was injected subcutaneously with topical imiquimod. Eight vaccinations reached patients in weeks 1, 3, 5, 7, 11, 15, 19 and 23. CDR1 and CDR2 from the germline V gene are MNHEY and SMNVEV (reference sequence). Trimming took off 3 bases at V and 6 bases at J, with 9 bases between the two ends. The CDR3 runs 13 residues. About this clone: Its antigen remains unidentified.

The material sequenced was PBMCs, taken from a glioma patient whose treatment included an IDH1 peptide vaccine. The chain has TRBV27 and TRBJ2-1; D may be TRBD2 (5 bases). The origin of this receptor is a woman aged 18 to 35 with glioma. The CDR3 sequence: CASSLSGPNEQFF. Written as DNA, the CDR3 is TGTGCCAGCAGTTTGAGCGGCCCCAATGAGCAGTTCTTC.